The sequence of this T cell receptor (beta chain) was determined in a study of cytomegalovirus exposure and HLA in healthy donors. Notes on the study in general: A few CMV-associated chains proved CMV antigen-specific in vitro. Later, an analysis found that common viral pathogens appeared to be linked with several of the most significant clusters. When a later analysis compared HLA-associated TCR beta chains with equally common others, the HLA-associated chains turned out to be more clonally expanded and to have lower generation probabilities.

In the PCR, 60 Vbeta and 13 Jbeta primers were used. The repertoire was sequenced with immunoSEQ multiplex PCR; TCRdb's copy has only in-frame clones and lacks some. Of some 200,000 clones listed, approximately 70% are singletons. The sample holds a few counts of this clone. Its specificity is unknown. The CDR3 loop spans 14 amino acids. Germline CDR1 reads SGHTA; CDR2 reads FQGNSA. The specimen was PBMCs. This rearrangement joins TRBV7-2 to TRBJ2-5; 9 nucleotides line up with TRBD2. TRBJ2-7 matches the DNA end more closely, so the J call is doubtful. The sequence was collected from a man aged 35 to 55 in good health and CMV-seropositive. CDR3 region: CASAAGGSSYEQYF. In DNA form, the CDR3 reads TGTGCCAGCGCCGCGGGGGGGAGCTCCTACGAGCAGTACTTC.